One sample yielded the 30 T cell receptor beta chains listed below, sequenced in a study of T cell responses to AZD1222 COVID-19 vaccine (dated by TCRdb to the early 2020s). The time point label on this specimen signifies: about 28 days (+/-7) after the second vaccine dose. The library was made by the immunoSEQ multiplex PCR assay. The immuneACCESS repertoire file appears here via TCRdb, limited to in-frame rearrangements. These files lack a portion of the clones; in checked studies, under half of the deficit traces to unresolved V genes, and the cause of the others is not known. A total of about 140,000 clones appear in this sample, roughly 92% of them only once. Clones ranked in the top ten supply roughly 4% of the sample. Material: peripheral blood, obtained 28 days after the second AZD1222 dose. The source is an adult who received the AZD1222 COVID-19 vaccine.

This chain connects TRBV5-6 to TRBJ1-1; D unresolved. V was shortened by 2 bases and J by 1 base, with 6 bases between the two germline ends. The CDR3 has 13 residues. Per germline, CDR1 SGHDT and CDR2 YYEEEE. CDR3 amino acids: CASSFSGNTEAFF. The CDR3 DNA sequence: TGTGCCAGCAGCTTTAGCGGGAACACTGAAGCTTTCTTT.

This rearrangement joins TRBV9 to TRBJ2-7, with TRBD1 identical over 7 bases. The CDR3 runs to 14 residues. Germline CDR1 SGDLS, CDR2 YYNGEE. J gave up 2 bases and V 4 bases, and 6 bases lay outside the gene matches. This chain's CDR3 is CASSPRDRAYEQYF. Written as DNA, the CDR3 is TGTGCCAGCAGCCCACGGGACAGAGCCTACGAGCAGTACTTC.

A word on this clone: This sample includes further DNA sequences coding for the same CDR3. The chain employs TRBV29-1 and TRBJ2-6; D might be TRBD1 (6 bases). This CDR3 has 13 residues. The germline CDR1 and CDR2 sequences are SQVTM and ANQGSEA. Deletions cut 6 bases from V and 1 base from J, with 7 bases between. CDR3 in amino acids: CSVQGSGANVLTF. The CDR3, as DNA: TGCAGCGTACAGGGTTCTGGGGCCAACGTCCTGACTTTC.

CDR3: CASRHQGQGEKLFF. CDR3 sequence (DNA): TGTGCCAGTAGGCATCAGGGGCAGGGTGAAAAACTGTTTTTT. The chain recombines TRBV19 with TRBJ1-4; the D gene is possibly TRBD1 (6 bases). V lost 6 bases to trimming and J lost 7 bases, with 15 bases between them. This CDR3 region has 14 residues. Germline CDR1 reads LNHDA; CDR2 reads SQIVND (reference sequence).

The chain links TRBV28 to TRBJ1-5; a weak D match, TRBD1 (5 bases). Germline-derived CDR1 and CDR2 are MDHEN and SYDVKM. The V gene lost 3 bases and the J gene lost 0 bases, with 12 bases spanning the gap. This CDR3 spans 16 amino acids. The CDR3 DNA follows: TGTGCCAGCAGTTTGGGGGACGGATATAGCAATCAGCCCCAGCATTTT. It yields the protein CASSLGDGYSNQPQHF.

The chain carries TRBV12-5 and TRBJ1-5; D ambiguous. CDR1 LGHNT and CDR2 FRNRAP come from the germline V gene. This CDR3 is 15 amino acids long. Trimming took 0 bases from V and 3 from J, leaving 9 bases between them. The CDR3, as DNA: TGTGCTAGTGGTTTGGTACGCGGGATCAATCAGCCCCAGCATTTT. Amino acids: CASGLVRGINQPQHF. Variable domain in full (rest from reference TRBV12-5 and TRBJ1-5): DARVTQTPRHKVTEMGQEVTMRCQPILGHNTVFWYRQTMMQGLELLAYFRNRAPLDDSGMPKDRFSAEMPDATLATLKIQPSEPRDSAVYFCASGLVRGINQPQHFGDGTRLSIL.

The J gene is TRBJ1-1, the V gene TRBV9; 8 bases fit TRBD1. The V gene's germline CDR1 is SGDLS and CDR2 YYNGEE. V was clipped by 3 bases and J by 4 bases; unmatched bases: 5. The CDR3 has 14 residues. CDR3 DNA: TGTGCCAGCAGCGCGAACAGGGGGACCACTGAAGCTTTCTTT. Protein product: CASSANRGTTEAFF.

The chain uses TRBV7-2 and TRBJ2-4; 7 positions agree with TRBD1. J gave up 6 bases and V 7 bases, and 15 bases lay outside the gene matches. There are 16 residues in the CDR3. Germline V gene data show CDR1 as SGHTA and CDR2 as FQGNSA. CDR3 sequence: CASIQSADRVGNIQYF. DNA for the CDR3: TGTGCCAGCATCCAATCCGCTGACAGGGTGGGAAACATTCAGTACTTC.

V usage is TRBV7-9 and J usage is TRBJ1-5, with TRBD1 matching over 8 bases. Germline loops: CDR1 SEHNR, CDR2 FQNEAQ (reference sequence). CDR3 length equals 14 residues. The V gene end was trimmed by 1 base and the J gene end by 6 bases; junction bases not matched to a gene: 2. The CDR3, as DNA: TGTGCCAGCAGCTTAGGGACAGGGTTTCAGCCCCAGCATTTT. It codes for CASSLGTGFQPQHF.

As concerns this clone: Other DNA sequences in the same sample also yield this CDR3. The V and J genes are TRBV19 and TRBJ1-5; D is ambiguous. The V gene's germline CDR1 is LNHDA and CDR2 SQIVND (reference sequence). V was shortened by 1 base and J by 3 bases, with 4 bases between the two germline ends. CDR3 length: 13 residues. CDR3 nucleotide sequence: TGTGCCAGTAGTATAGGGCACAATCAGCCCCAGCATTTT. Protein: CASSIGHNQPQHF.

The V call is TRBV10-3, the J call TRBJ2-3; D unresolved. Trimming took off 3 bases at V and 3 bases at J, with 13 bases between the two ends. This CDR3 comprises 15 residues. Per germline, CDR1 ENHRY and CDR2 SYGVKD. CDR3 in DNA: TGTGCCATCAGTGATAGGCATGCCGGGACAGATACGCAGTATTTT. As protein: CAISDRHAGTDTQYF.

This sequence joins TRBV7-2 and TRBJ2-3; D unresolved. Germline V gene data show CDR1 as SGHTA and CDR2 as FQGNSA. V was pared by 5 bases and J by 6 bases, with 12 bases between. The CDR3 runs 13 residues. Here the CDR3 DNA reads TGTGCCAGCAGCCCCCGAGGATGGGATACGCAGTATTTT. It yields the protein CASSPRGWDTQYF.

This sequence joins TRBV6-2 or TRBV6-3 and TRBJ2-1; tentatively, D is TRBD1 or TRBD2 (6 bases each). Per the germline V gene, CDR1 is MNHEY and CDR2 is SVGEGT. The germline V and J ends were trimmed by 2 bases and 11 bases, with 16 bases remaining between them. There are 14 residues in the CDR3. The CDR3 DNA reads TGTGCCAGCAGTTACACATCGGTCGGGGGCAAGCAGTTCTTC. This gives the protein CASSYTSVGGKQFF.

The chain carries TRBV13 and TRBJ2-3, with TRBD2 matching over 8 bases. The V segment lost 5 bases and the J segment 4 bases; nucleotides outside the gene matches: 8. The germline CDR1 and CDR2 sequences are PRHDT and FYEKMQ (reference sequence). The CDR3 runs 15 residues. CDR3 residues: CASSGGLDQADTQYF. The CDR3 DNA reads TGTGCCAGCAGCGGGGGACTAGATCAGGCAGATACGCAGTATTTT.

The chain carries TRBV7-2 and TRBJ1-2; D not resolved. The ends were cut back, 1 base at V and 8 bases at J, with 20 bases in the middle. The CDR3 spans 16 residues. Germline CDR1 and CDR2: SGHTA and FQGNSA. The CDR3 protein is CASSLGVISEVRGYTF. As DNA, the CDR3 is TGTGCCAGCAGCTTAGGGGTCATATCCGAGGTTCGAGGCTACACCTTC.

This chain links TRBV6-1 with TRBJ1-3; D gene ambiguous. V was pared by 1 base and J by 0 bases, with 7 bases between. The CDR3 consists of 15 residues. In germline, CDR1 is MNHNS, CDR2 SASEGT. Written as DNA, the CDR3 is TGTGCCAGCAGTGAAGTGGCAAGCTCTGGAAACACCATATATTTT. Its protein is CASSEVASSGNTIYF.

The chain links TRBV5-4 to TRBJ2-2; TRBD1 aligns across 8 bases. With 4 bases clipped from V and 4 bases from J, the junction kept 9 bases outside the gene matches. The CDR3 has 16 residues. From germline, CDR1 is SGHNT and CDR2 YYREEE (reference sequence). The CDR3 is CASSTGTGFSTGELFF. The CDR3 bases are TGTGCCAGCAGCACCGGGACAGGTTTTAGCACCGGGGAGCTGTTTTTT.

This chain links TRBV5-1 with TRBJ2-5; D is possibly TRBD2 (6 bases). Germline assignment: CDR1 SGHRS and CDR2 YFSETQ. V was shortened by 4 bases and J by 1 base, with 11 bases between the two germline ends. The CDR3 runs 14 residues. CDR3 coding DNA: TGCGCCAGCAGCCCCCTCGGGGGCCAAGAGACCCAGTACTTC. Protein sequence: CASSPLGGQETQYF.

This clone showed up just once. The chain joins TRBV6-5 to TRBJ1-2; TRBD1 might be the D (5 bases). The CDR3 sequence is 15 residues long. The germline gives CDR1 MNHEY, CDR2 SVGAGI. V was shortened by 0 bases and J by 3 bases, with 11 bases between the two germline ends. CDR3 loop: CASSYSRGADYGYTF. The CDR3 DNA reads TGTGCCAGCAGTTACTCGCGGGGCGCTGACTATGGCTACACCTTC.

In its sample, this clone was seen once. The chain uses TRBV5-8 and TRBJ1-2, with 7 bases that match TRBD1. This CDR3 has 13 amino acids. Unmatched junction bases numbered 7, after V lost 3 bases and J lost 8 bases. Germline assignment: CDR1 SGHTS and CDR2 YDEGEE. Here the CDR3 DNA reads TGTGCCAGCAGCTCCCGGACAGGACGGGGCTACACCTTC. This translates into CASSSRTGRGYTF.

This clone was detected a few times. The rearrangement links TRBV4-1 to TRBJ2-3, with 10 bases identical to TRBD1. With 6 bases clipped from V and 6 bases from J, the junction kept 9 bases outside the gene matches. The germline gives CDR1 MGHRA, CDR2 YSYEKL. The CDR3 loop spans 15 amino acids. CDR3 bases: TGCGCCAGCAGACTGGGGACAGGGGATGCCGATACGCAGTATTTT. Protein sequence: CASRLGTGDADTQYF.

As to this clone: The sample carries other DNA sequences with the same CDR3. The CDR3 region is CASSPRTGNTEAFF. DNA for the CDR3: TGTGCCAGCTCACCTCGGACAGGGAACACTGAAGCTTTCTTT. The gene calls are TRBV18 and TRBJ1-1; 7 positions match TRBD1. V was clipped by 3 bases and J by 1 base; unmatched bases: 2. CDR3 length: 14 amino acids. Germline lookup yields CDR1 KGHSH and CDR2 LQKENI.

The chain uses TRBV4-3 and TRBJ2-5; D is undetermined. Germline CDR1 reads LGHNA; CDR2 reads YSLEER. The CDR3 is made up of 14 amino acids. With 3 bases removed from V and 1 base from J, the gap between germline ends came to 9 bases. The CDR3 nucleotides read TGCGCCAGCAGCCACGAGGCTTTCCAAGAGACCCAGTACTTC. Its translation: CASSHEAFQETQYF.

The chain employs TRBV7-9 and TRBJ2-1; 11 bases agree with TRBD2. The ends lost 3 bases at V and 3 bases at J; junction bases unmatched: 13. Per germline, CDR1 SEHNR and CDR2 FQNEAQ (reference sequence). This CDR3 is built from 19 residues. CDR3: CASSFQTSGIQGIYNEQFF. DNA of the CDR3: TGTGCCAGCAGCTTCCAGACTAGCGGGATCCAAGGCATCTACAATGAGCAGTTCTTC.

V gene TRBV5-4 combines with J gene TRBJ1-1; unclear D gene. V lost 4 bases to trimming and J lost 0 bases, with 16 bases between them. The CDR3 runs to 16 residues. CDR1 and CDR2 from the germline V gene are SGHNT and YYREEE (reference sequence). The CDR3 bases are TGTGCCAGCAGCCCCTTTTTACAGTCAATGAACACTGAAGCTTTCTTT. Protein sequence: CASSPFLQSMNTEAFF.

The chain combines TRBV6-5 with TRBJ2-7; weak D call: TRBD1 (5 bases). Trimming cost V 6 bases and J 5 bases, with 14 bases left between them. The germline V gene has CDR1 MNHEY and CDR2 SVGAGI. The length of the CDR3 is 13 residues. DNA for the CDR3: TGTGCCAGCAGACTCCGACAGTTCCACGAGCAGTACTTC. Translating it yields CASRLRQFHEQYF.

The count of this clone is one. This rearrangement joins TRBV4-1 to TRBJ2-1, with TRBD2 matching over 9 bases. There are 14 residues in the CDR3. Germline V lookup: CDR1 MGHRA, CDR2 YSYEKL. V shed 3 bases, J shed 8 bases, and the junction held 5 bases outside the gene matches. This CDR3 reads CASSQGGRDYEQFF. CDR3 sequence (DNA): TGCGCCAGCAGCCAGGGCGGGAGGGACTATGAGCAGTTCTTC.

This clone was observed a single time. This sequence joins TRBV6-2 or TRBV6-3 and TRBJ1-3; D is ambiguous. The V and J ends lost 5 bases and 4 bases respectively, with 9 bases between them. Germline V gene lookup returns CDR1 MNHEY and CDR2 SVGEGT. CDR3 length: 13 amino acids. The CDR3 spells CASSGSAGNTIYF. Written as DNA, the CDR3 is TGTGCCAGCAGTGGAAGTGCGGGAAACACCATATATTTT.

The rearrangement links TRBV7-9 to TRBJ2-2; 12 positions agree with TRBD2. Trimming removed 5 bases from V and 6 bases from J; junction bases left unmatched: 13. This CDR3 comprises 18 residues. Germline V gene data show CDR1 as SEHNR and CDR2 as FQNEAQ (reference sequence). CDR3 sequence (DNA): TGTGCCAGCAGCCCAACTGGACTAGCGGGGCAGAGGGCCGGGGAGCTGTTTTTT. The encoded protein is CASSPTGLAGQRAGELFF.

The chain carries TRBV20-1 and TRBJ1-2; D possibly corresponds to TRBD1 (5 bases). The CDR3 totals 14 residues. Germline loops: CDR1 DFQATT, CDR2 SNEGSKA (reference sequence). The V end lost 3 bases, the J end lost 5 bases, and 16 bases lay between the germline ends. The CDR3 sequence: CSASPDGDLYGYTF. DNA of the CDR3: TGCAGTGCTAGTCCCGACGGGGACCTATATGGCTACACCTTC.